These T cell receptor beta chains were read from a single sample in a study of shared clonotypes between healthy human individuals. Libraries were prepared by immunoSEQ multiplex PCR; TCRdb keeps only in-frame clonotypes and omits some of them. The sample lists some 2,500,000 clones, about nine tenths seen once, with 0.37% in the top ten. The sequencing input was naive CD4+ T cells from PBMCs. These receptors were taken from a young man in good health. Some clones in this sample may be carry-over from other donors' samples. Both conserved end residues are part of each CDR3. A D gene is named only where the DNA matches it firmly. Rows may omit the clone size; those that give it use once, few, many or a size class.

D: .; V: TRBV7-9; J: TRBJ2-7; size: .; CDR3: CASSLAEQSSYEQYF; DNA: TGTGCCAGCAGCTTAGCGGAGCAGAGCTCCTACGAGCAGTACTTC
D: .; V: TRBV11-3; J: TRBJ2-7; size: .; CDR3: CASSEDGGSYEQYF; DNA: TGTGCCAGCAGCGAGGACGGTGGCTCCTACGAGCAGTACTTC
D: .; V: TRBV5-6; J: TRBJ1-1; size: .; CDR3: CASSLVGIPKTEAFF; DNA: TGTGCCAGCAGCTTGGTGGGAATACCGAAGACTGAAGCTTTCTTT
D: .; V: TRBV6-1; J: TRBJ2-7; size: once; CDR3: CASKQSQNYEQYF; DNA: TGTGCCAGCAAGCAAAGCCAAAACTACGAGCAGTACTTC
D: .; V: TRBV4-1; J: TRBJ1-3; size: .; CDR3: CASSQEITRGNTIYF; DNA: TGCGCCAGCAGCCAAGAGATTACAAGAGGAAACACCATATATTTT
D: TRBD2; V: TRBV4-1; J: TRBJ2-7; size: .; CDR3: CASSQGGGLTYEQYF; DNA: TGCGCCAGCAGCCAGGGGGGGGGACTGACATACGAGCAGTACTTC
D: TRBD2; V: TRBV7-3; J: TRBJ2-2; size: .; CDR3: CASSLKYLSGRGADTGELFF; DNA: TGTGCCAGCAGCTTAAAGTACCTTAGCGGGAGAGGGGCGGACACCGGGGAGCTGTTTTTT
D: .; V: TRBV29-1; J: TRBJ2-3; size: .; CDR3: CSVNPMGPFAQYF; DNA: TGCAGCGTTAACCCCATGGGACCCTTTGCGCAGTATTTT
D: .; V: TRBV4-2; J: TRBJ2-2; size: .; CDR3: CASSSRPSLANTGELFF; DNA: TGTGCCAGCAGCTCCAGACCTAGCCTGGCGAACACCGGGGAGCTGTTTTTT
D: .; V: TRBV28; J: TRBJ2-7; size: .; CDR3: CASSPPLGAYEQYF; DNA: TGTGCCAGCAGTCCCCCCCTCGGGGCCTACGAGCAGTACTTC
D: TRBD2; V: TRBV5-1; J: TRBJ2-5; size: .; CDR3: CASSLAPQAGGFYTGTQYF; DNA: TGCGCCAGCAGCTTGGCCCCGCAGGCCGGGGGGTTCTATACGGGGACCCAGTACTTC
D: TRBD1; V: TRBV5-4; J: TRBJ1-3; size: few; CDR3: CASSPTGQASGNTIYF; DNA: TGTGCCAGCAGTCCGACGGGACAGGCCTCTGGAAACACCATATATTTT
D: .; V: TRBV11-1; J: TRBJ2-3; size: once; CDR3: CASSPWTAGDTQYF; DNA: TGTGCCAGCAGCCCATGGACTGCCGGGGATACGCAGTATTTT
D: .; V: TRBV5-4; J: TRBJ2-7; size: .; CDR3: CASSPHGGPREQYF; DNA: TGTGCCAGCAGTCCACACGGAGGGCCCCGCGAGCAGTACTTC
D: .; V: TRBV19; J: TRBJ1-2; size: .; CDR3: CASSEQGSNYGYTF; DNA: TGTGCCAGTAGTGAACAGGGTTCTAACTATGGCTACACCTTC
D: .; V: TRBV7-2; J: TRBJ2-1; size: once; CDR3: CASSPRREPNEQFF; DNA: TGTGCCAGCAGCCCCAGACGGGAGCCCAATGAGCAGTTCTTC
D: .; V: TRBV30; J: TRBJ2-3; size: once; CDR3: CAWGPGGWDTQYF; DNA: TGTGCCTGGGGCCCGGGGGGCTGGGATACGCAGTATTTT
D: .; V: TRBV5-1; J: TRBJ2-7; size: .; CDR3: CASSLAAGSSYEQYF; DNA: TGCGCCAGCAGCTTGGCCGCAGGCAGCTCCTACGAGCAGTACTTC
D: .; V: TRBV5-1; J: TRBJ2-1; size: .; CDR3: CASSLDGQEQFF; DNA: TGCGCCAGCAGCTTGGACGGGCAGGAGCAGTTCTTC
D: .; V: TRBV7-9; J: TRBJ2-7; size: .; CDR3: CASSPGPTGYEQYF; DNA: TGTGCCAGCAGCCCGGGACCGACAGGTTACGAGCAGTACTTC
D: .; V: TRBV25-1; J: TRBJ1-2; size: .; CDR3: CASSESGHPGYTF; DNA: TGTGCCAGCAGTGAATCGGGGCACCCCGGCTACACCTTC
D: .; V: TRBV28; J: TRBJ2-7; size: .; CDR3: CASSPGLDEQYF; DNA: TGTGCCAGCAGTCCGGGCTTAGACGAGCAGTACTTC
D: TRBD2; V: TRBV10-3; J: TRBJ2-7; size: .; CDR3: CAISDKREGLNEQYF; DNA: TGTGCCATCAGTGACAAGCGGGAGGGCCTGAACGAGCAGTACTTC
D: TRBD1; V: TRBV6-1; J: TRBJ1-1; size: .; CDR3: CASSEMTGSTEAFF; DNA: TGTGCCAGCAGTGAGATGACAGGGTCCACTGAAGCTTTCTTT
D: .; V: TRBV30; J: TRBJ1-5; size: .; CDR3: CAWSGRWNQPQHF; DNA: TGTGCCTGGAGTGGGAGGTGGAATCAGCCCCAGCATTTT
D: TRBD2; V: TRBV5-4; J: TRBJ2-3; size: .; CDR3: CASSKGGLAGMASPTDTQYF; DNA: TGTGCCAGCAGTAAGGGGGGGCTAGCGGGAATGGCGTCGCCAACAGATACGCAGTATTTT
D: TRBD1; V: TRBV7-9; J: TRBJ1-1; size: once; CDR3: CASRWTGEVAEAFF; DNA: TGTGCCAGCAGATGGACAGGGGAAGTAGCTGAAGCTTTCTTT
D: TRBD1; V: TRBV2; J: TRBJ2-2; size: .; CDR3: CASSNRQGTTGELFF; DNA: TGTGCCAGCAGTAACAGACAGGGAACAACCGGGGAGCTGTTTTTT
D: .; V: TRBV9; J: TRBJ2-3; size: .; CDR3: CASSETGTDTQYF; DNA: TGTGCCAGCAGCGAAACAGGCACAGATACGCAGTATTTT
D: TRBD1; V: TRBV29-1; J: TRBJ2-1; size: .; CDR3: CSSQGIRNEQFF; DNA: TGCAGCTCACAGGGGATCCGCAATGAGCAGTTCTTC
D: .; V: TRBV4-3; J: TRBJ2-7; size: .; CDR3: CASSQDWGSYEQYF; DNA: TGCGCCAGCAGCCAAGATTGGGGGTCCTACGAGCAGTACTTC
D: .; V: TRBV19; J: TRBJ1-5; size: .; CDR3: CASRKYNQPQHF; DNA: TGTGCCAGTCGAAAGTACAATCAGCCCCAGCATTTT
D: TRBD1; V: TRBV28; J: TRBJ2-1; size: .; CDR3: CASSLQLTGGKFF; DNA: TGTGCCAGCAGTTTGCAGCTCACAGGGGGGAAGTTCTTC
D: .; V: TRBV10-2; J: TRBJ2-7; size: .; CDR3: CASSELAGINEQYF; DNA: TGCGCCAGCAGTGAGCTGGCAGGTATCAACGAGCAGTACTTC
D: .; V: TRBV25-1; J: TRBJ1-3; size: .; CDR3: CASRNQGNTIYF; DNA: TGTGCCAGCAGAAATCAAGGAAACACCATATATTTT
D: .; V: TRBV27; J: TRBJ2-1; size: .; CDR3: CASSLGRYNEQFF; DNA: TGTGCCAGCAGTCTAGGACGGTACAATGAGCAGTTCTTC
D: TRBD1; V: TRBV7-9; J: TRBJ2-7; size: .; CDR3: CASSLLGQGVEQYF; DNA: TGTGCCAGCAGCTTACTTGGACAGGGGGTCGAGCAGTACTTC
D: .; V: TRBV19; J: TRBJ2-7; size: .; CDR3: CASSNPGHIPYEQYF; DNA: TGTGCCAGTAGTAACCCGGGACACATCCCCTACGAGCAGTACTTC
D: .; V: TRBV28; J: TRBJ2-3; size: .; CDR3: CASSDPTGSTDTQYF; DNA: TGTGCCAGCAGCGACCCGACAGGAAGCACAGATACGCAGTATTTT
D: .; V: TRBV7-2; J: TRBJ1-1; size: .; CDR3: CASSTRQNTEAFF; DNA: TGTGCCAGCAGCACACGACAGAACACTGAAGCTTTCTTT
D: .; V: TRBV27; J: TRBJ1-2; size: .; CDR3: CASSSTTLTGYTF; DNA: TGTGCCAGCAGTTCAACGACCCTGACAGGCTACACCTTC
D: TRBD2; V: TRBV29-1; J: TRBJ2-1; size: .; CDR3: CSVDTGLAASYNEQFF; DNA: TGCAGCGTTGATACGGGGCTAGCGGCATCCTACAATGAGCAGTTCTTC
D: TRBD2; V: TRBV29-1; J: TRBJ2-1; size: .; CDR3: CSVVSGRAKYNEQFF; DNA: TGCAGCGTTGTTAGCGGGAGGGCGAAATACAATGAGCAGTTCTTC
D: TRBD1; V: TRBV18; J: TRBJ1-3; size: .; CDR3: CASSPMGQASGNTIYF; DNA: TGTGCCAGCTCACCAATGGGACAGGCCTCGGGGAACACCATATATTTT
D: TRBD1; V: TRBV10-3; J: TRBJ1-2; size: .; CDR3: CAISVLTGGPDGYTF; DNA: TGTGCCATCAGTGTGTTGACAGGGGGGCCGGATGGCTACACCTTC
D: .; V: TRBV6-5; J: TRBJ2-5; size: .; CDR3: CASSRTDQETQYF; DNA: TGTGCCAGCAGTCGGACGGATCAAGAGACCCAGTACTTC
D: .; V: TRBV11-3; J: TRBJ2-1; size: .; CDR3: CASSLFGPGHYNEQFF; DNA: TGTGCCAGCAGCTTATTCGGGCCGGGGCACTACAATGAGCAGTTCTTC